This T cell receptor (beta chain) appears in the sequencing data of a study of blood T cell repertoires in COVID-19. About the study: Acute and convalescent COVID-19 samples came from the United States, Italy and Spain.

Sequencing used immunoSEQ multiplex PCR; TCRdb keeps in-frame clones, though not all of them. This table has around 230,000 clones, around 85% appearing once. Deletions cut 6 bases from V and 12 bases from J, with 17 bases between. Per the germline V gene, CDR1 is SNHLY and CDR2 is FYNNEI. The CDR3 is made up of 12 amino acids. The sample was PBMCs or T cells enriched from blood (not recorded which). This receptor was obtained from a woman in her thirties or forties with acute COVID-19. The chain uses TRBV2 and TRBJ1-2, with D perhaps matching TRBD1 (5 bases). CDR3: CASSLEGGVDTF. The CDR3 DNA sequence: TGTGCCAGCAGCCTAGAGGGAGGGGTAGACACCTTC.